This T cell receptor (beta chain) was sequenced in a study of CD8+ T cells in alopecia areata. Note on this clone: Its specificity is unknown.

Extraction and reverse transcription of RNA yielded cDNA as the sequencing template. TCRdb keeps only in-frame clones here, not all; method: immunoSEQ multiplex PCR. Counted here are some 130,000 clones, roughly 54% occurring once; the ten biggest clones make up 4.5% to 5.5%. Study-level points and caveats: Normal scalp had lower clonality than lesional scalp, with alopecia totalis/universalis lesions showing this most strongly.

The CDR3 extends over 14 amino acids. Germline-derived CDR1 and CDR2 are MNHEY and SVGAGI. Trimming took off 7 bases at V and 3 bases at J, with 12 bases between the two ends. The material was CD4+ T cells sorted from blood, obtained at week 0. The TCR sequence derives from a human donor with alopecia areata. The chain combines TRBV6-5 with TRBJ1-4; no clear D gene. The CDR3 DNA reads TGTGCCAGCAAGGAGGGATACGCTAATGAAAAACTGTTTTTT. This sequence encodes CASKEGYANEKLFF.